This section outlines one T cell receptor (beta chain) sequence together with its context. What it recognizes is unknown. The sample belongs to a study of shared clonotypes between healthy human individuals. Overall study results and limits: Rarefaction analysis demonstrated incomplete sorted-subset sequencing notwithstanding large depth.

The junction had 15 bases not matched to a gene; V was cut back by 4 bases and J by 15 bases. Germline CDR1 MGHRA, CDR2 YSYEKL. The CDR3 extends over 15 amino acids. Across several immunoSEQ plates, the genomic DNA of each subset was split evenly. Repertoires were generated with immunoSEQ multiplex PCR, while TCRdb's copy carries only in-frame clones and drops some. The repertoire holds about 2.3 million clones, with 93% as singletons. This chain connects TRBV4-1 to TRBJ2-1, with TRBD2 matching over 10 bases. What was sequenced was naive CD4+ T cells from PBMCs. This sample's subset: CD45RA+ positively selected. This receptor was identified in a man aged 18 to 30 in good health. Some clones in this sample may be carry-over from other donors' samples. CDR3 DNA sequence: TGCGCCAGCAGCCCTACGCGGTCTAGCGGGAGTATTGTGTTCTTC. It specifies CASSPTRSSGSIVFF.